This T cell receptor (beta chain) was recorded in a study of T cell repertoires in cytomegalovirus infection. In the study overall: Through public TCR beta signatures, both CMV infection and matching HLA type were indicated. Study outcomes and limitations: Identification of carriers of CMV plus the relevant HLA was achieved through cumulative public TCR beta family frequency. What dominated the ex vivo response were HLA-C-restricted CMV-specific TCR beta clonotypes.

The ends were cut back, 8 bases at V and 3 bases at J, with 8 bases in the middle. From germline, CDR1 is MGHDK and CDR2 SYGVNS. The CDR3 totals 12 residues. TCRdb used MiXCR to reprocess the reads, holding one entry per CDR3 protein. The data contain 100,000 to 150,000 distinct CDR3 sequences, 24% of them singletons. With respect to this clonotype: The target antigen is unknown.

The chain combines TRBV25-1 with TRBJ2-1; tentative D call: TRBD2 (5 bases). The sequence was obtained from a human donor in good health (CMV status not recorded). Some clones in this sample may be carry-over from other donors' samples. The specimen sequenced was PBMCs, sequenced either directly or after in vitro stimulation (not recorded which). In DNA form, the CDR3 reads TGTGCCAGCCAGCGGAACTACAATGAGCAGTTCTTC. This sequence encodes CASQRNYNEQFF.